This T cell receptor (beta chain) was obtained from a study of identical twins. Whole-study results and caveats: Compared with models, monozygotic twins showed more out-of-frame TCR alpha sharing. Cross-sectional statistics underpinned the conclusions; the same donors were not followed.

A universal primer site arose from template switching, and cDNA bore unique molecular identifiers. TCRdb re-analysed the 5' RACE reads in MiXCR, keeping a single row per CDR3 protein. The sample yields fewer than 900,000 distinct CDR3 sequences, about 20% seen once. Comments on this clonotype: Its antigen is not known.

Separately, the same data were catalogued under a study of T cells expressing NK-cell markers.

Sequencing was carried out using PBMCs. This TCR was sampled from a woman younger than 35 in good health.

The CDR3 protein is CASRPRVPDTQYF. The CDR3 coding sequence is TGTGCCAGTCGACCCAGGGTTCCAGATACGCAGTATTTT. The rearrangement uses TRBV27 and TRBJ2-3, with a possible D match to TRBD1 (5 bases). CDR3 length: 13 residues. Looked up from germline, CDR1 is MNHEY and CDR2 is SMNVEV (reference sequence). With 9 bases removed from V and 4 bases from J, the gap between germline ends came to 14 bases.